This T cell receptor (beta chain) was captured in a study of T cell repertoires in cytomegalovirus infection. About the research overall: A matching HLA type, together with CMV infection, was signaled by public TCR beta signatures.

The study's findings and limits: CMV-specific HLA-C-restricted TCR beta clonotypes dominated the ex vivo response. Pooled public TCR beta family frequency picked out CMV carriers with the relevant HLA.

This clonotype was counted at least ten times. What it binds is unknown. Each CDR3 protein is one row after TCRdb ran MiXCR on the reads. Of 150,000 to 200,000 distinct CDR3 sequences listed, roughly an eighth are singletons. This sequence was found in a human donor in good health (CMV status not recorded). Some clones in this sample may be carry-over from other donors' samples. The sequencing sample was made of PBMCs.

The CDR3 DNA reads as TGTGCCAGCAGCCCCTGGGAACAGGCCACCGGGGAGCTGTTTTTT. This encodes CASSPWEQATGELFF. The chain employs TRBV7-6 and TRBJ2-2; the D gene is possibly TRBD1 (5 bases). This CDR3 is built from 15 residues. The V end was cut by 5 bases, the J end by 4 bases, with 14 bases between. Germline assignment: CDR1 SGHVS and CDR2 FNYEAQ.